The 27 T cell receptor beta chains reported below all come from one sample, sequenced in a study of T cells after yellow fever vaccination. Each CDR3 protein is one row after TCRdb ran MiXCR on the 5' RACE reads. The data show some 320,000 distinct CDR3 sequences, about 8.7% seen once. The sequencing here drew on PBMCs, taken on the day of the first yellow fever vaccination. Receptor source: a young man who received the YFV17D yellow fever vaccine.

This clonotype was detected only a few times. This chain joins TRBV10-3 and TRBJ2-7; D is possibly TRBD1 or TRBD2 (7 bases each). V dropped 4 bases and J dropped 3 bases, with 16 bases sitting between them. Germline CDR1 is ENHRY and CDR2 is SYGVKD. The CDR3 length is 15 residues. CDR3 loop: CAISGAGQTRYEQYF. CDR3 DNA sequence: TGTGCCATCAGTGGAGCGGGACAGACCCGCTACGAGCAGTACTTC.

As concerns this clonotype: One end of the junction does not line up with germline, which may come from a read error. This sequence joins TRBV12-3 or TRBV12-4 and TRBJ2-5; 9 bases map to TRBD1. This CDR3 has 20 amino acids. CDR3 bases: TGTGCCATCAGTTTCTGGACAGGGGAGGGGGCATACTATAGCGCGGAGACCCAGTACTTC. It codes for CAISFWTGEGAYYSAETQYF.

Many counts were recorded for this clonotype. The chain's CDR3 is CASSQVAADTQYF. CDR3 nucleotides: TGTGCCAGCAGCCAAGTGGCCGCAGATACGCAGTATTTT. The J gene is TRBJ2-3, the V gene TRBV3-1, with D unresolved. Between the trimmed V and J ends, which lost 1 base and 4 bases, there was a span of 6 bases. CDR1 is LGHDT and CDR2 is YNNKEL in the germline V gene (reference sequence). The CDR3 consists of 13 residues.

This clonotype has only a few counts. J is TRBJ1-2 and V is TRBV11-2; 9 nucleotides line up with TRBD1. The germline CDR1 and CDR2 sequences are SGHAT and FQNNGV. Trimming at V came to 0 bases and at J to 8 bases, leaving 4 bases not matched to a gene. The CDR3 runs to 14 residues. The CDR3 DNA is TGTGCCAGCAGCTTAGATCGAACAGGGGGCGGCTACACCTTC. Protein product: CASSLDRTGGGYTF.

This CDR3 is CASSLWLDPTQPQHF. CDR3 DNA: TGTGCCAGCAGCCTCTGGCTTGACCCGACTCAGCCCCAGCATTTT. The chain has TRBV27 and TRBJ1-5; D gene uncertain. The CDR3 has 15 amino acids. The germline CDR1 and CDR2 sequences are MNHEY and SMNVEV (reference sequence). The V gene lost 6 bases and the J gene lost 6 bases, with 18 bases spanning the gap.

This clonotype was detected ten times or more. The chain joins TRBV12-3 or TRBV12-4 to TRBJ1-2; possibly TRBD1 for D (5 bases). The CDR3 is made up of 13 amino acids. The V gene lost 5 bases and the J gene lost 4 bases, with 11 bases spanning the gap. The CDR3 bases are TGTGCCAGCAGTCCCGGACAAGGCTATGGCTACACCTTC. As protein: CASSPGQGYGYTF.

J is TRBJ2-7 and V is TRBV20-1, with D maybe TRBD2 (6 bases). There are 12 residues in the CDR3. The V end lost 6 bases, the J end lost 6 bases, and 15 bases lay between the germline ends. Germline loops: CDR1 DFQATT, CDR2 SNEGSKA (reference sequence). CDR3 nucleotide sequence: TGCAGTGCCGGGGACGCGGGGTCCGAGCAGTACTTC. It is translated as CSAGDAGSEQYF.

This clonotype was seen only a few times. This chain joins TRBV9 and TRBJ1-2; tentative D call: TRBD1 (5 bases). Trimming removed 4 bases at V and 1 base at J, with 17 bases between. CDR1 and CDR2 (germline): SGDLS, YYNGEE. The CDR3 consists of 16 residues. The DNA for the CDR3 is TGTGCCAGCAGCCTATACCCCGGGACGGGTAACTATGGCTACACCTTC. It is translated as CASSLYPGTGNYGYTF.

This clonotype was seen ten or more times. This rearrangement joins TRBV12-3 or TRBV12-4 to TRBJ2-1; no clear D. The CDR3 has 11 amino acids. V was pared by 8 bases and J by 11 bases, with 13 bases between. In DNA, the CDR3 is TGTGCCAGCGCCGGACGAACCAAGCAGTTCTTC. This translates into CASAGRTKQFF.

CDR3 in DNA: TGTGCCAGCGGACTAGCGGGGGACGACAATGAGCAGTTCTTC. It is translated as CASGLAGDDNEQFF. The rearrangement uses TRBV18 and TRBJ2-1; TRBD2 agrees at 13 bases. CDR3 length equals 14 residues. The V segment lost 8 bases and the J segment 5 bases; nucleotides outside the gene matches: 3. The germline gives CDR1 KGHSH, CDR2 LQKENI.

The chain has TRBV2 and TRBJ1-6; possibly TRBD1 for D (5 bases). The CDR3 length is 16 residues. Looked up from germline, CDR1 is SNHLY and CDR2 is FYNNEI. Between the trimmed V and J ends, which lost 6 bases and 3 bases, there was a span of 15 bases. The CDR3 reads CASSQRQTVYNSPLHF. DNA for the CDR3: TGTGCCAGCAGCCAAAGGCAGACAGTCTATAATTCACCCCTCCACTTT.

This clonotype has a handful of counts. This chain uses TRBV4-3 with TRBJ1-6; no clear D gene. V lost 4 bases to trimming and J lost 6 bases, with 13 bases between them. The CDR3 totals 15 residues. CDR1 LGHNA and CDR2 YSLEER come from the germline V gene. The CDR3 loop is CASSPQGQTNSPLHF. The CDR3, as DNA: TGCGCCAGCAGCCCACAAGGCCAGACTAATTCACCCCTCCACTTT.

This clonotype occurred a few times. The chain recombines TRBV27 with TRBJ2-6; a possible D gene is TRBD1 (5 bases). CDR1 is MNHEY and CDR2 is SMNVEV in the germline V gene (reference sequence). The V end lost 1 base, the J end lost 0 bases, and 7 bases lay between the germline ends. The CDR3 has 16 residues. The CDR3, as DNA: TGTGCCAGCAGTTTATGGGGCAGCTCTGGGGCCAACGTCCTGACTTTC. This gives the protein CASSLWGSSGANVLTF.

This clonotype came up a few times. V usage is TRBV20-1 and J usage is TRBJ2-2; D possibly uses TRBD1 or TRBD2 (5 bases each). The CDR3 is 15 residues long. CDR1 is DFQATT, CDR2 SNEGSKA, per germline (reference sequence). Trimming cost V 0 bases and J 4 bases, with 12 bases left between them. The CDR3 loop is CSARDPRGRTGELFF. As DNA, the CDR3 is TGCAGTGCTAGAGATCCCCGGGGCCGCACCGGGGAGCTGTTTTTT.

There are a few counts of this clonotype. CDR3 residues: CSVRVADTGELFF. The CDR3 region has the DNA TGCAGCGTCCGGGTGGCGGACACCGGGGAGCTGTTTTTT. The J gene is TRBJ2-2, the V gene TRBV29-1; D is ambiguous. V was pared by 6 bases and J by 3 bases, with 11 bases between. Germline CDR1 reads SQVTM; CDR2 reads ANQGSEA. This CDR3 is 13 amino acids long.

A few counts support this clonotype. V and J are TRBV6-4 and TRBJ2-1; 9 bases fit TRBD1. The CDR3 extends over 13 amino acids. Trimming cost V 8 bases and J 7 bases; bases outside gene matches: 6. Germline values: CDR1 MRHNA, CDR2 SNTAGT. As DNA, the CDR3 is TGTGCCAGCGGGACAGGGATCTGGAATGAGCAGTTCTTC. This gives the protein CASGTGIWNEQFF.

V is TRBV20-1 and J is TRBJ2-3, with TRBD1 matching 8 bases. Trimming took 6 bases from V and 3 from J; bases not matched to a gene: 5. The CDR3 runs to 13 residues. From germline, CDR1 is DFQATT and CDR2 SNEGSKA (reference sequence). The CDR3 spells CSAVRQGTDTQYF. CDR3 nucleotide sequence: TGCAGTGCCGTCCGACAGGGGACAGATACGCAGTATTTT.

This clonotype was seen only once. CDR3 region: CASSVRGNRGEETQYF. The CDR3 DNA reads TGTGCCAGCAGCGTGAGAGGGAACAGGGGAGAAGAGACCCAGTACTTC. The chain links TRBV9 to TRBJ2-5, with 7 bases that match TRBD1. After removal of 2 bases from V and 3 bases from J, the junction contained 10 bases not matched to a gene. The CDR3 loop spans 16 amino acids. Looked up from germline, CDR1 is SGDLS and CDR2 is YYNGEE.

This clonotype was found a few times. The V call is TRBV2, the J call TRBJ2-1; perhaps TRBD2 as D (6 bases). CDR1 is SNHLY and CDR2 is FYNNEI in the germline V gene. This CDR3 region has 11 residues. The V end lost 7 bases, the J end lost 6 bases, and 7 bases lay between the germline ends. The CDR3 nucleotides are TGTGCCAGCACGACTAGCAATGAGCAGTTCTTC. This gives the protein CASTTSNEQFF. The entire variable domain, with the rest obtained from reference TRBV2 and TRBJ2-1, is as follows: EPEVTQTPSHQVTQMGQEVILRCVPISNHLYFYWYRQILGQKVEFLVSFYNNEISEKSEIFDDQFSVERPDGSNFTLKIRSTKLEDSAMYFCASTTSNEQFFGPGTRLTVL.

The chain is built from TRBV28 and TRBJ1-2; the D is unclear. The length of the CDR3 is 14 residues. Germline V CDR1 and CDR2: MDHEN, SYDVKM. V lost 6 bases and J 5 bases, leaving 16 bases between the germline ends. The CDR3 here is CASRPPLSEYGYTF. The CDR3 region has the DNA TGTGCCAGCAGGCCACCTCTATCAGAATATGGCTACACCTTC.

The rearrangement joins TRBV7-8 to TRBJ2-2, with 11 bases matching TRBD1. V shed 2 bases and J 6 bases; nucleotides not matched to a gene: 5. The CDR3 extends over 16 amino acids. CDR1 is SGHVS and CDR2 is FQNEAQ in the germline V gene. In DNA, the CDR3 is TGTGCCAGCAGCTTAATCGGGACAGGGGGGCCCGGGGAGCTGTTTTTT. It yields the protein CASSLIGTGGPGELFF.

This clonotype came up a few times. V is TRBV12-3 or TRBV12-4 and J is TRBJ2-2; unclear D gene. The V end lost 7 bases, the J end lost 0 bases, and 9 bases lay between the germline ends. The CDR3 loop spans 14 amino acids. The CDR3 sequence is CASKPSANTGELFF. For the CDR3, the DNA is TGTGCCAGCAAGCCTTCGGCGAACACCGGGGAGCTGTTTTTT.

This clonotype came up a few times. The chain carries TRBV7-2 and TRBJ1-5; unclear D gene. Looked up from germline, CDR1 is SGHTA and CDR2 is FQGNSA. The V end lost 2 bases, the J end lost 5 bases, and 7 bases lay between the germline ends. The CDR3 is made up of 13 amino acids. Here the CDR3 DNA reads TGTGCCAGCAGCTTAAACGGAGATCAGCCCCAGCATTTT. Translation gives CASSLNGDQPQHF. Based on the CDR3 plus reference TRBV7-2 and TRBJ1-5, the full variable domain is GAGVSQSPSNKVTEKGKDVELRCDPISGHTALYWYRQSLGQGLEFLIYFQGNSAPDKSGLPSDRFSAERTGGSVSTLTIQRTQQEDSAVYLCASSLNGDQPQHFGDGTRLSIL.

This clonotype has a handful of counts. The CDR3 DNA sequence: TGTGCCAGCAGCCGGGGGACTAGCGAGGCAGATACGCAGTATTTT. Translating it yields CASSRGTSEADTQYF. V usage is TRBV11-3 and J usage is TRBJ2-3; 10 positions match TRBD2. CDR1 is SGHNT, CDR2 YENEEA, per germline. Trimming took 5 bases from V and 4 from J; bases not matched to a gene: 6. The CDR3 sequence is 15 residues long.

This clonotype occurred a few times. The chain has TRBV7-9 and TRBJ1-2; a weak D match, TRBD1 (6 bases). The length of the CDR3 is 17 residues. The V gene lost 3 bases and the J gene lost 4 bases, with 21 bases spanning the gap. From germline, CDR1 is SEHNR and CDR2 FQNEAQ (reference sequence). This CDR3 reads CASSLGAGVVSGYGYTF. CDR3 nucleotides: TGTGCCAGCAGCTTGGGGGCAGGGGTAGTCTCGGGCTATGGCTACACCTTC.

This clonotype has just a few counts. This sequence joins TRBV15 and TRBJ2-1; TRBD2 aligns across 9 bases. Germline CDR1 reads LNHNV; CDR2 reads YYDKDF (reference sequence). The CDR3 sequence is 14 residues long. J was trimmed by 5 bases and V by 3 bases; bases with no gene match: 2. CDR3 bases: TGTGCCACCAGCAGGCGGGGGGGAGACAATGAGCAGTTCTTC. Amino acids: CATSRRGGDNEQFF.

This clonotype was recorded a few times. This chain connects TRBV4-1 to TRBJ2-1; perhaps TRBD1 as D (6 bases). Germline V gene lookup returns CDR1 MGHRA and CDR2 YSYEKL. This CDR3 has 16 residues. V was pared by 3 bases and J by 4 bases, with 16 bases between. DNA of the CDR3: TGCGCCAGCAGCCACCTACAGGGAGCGACTTACAATGAGCAGTTCTTC. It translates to CASSHLQGATYNEQFF.